The entry that follows covers one T cell receptor (beta chain) sequence. This clone showed up many times. Its antigen is currently not known. The observed sequence ends 3 residues before the CDR3 terminus, with the missing tail filled in from the germline J gene. For sequencing input, CVID and control samples contributed equivalent amounts of genomic DNA. For every sample, a 60 bp segment covering the rearranged TCRbeta CDR3 region was amplified and then sequenced. The immunoSEQ assay, a bias-corrected multiplex PCR with high-throughput sequencing, was employed for TCRbeta amplification. For the original study's pipeline: Each unique nucleotide sequence was treated as a clone and annotated with V, D and J genes, copy number and frequency. Sequences were labeled productive if in frame, and non-productive if out of frame or containing stop codons. As previously described, clonality was computed from Shannon's entropy. Mean CDR3 Kyte-Doolittle hydropathy was derived from the predicted amino acid sequences of productive clones. Scaled V gene usage was hierarchically clustered using Manhattan distance and complete linkage with the R hclust function. Clone sharing by CDR3 amino acid sequence was assessed by resampling 12 repertoires per group over 100 rounds. The repertoires were searched for about 68 published EBV-specific TCRbeta sequences and fewer than 250 published CMV-specific TCRbeta sequences. After a couple of CVID samples that produced fewer than 10,000 sequences were dropped from the analysis, around 40 CVID repertoires remained. Drawn from immuneACCESS, this table holds only the in-frame rearrangements with V and J called that TCRdb kept. Clones are partly lost; checked studies trace under half to an unresolved V gene and leave the rest unexplained. V and J calls and clone size follow that table, whereas D and trimming were derived from the DNA. This sample includes about 37,000 clones, and none of them was observed just once. Jointly, the top ten make up around 3.2% of the sample.

The CDR3 covers 17 residues, taking in both the cysteine and the phenylalanine. Of the CDR3's DNA, 42 bases were read; they are in frame from base 1. From a lookup of the germline V gene, CDR1 and CDR2 are SGHRS and YFSETQ. The V end gives up 4 bases and the J end 1 base, leaving 6 bases in the junction not matched to a gene. This entry belongs to a study of T cell clonality in common variable immunodeficiency (dated by TCRdb to between 2015 and 2017). The study at large found these results: CVID TCRbeta sequences reportedly showed fewer deletions and N-nucleotide insertions and lacked highly modified clones with 13 or more V deletions. Patient heterogeneity within the CVID cohort put limits on correlating repertoire features with clinical complications. Fewer TCRbeta clones were shared among CVID subjects than among healthy controls (p < 0.0001). Increased TCRbeta clonality was found in CVID subjects compared with healthy controls (t-test p = 0.018), with the increase being most characteristic of about a third of subjects. It was noted by the authors that sequencing of the repertoires of T cell subpopulations would be needed to clarify the cause of the increased clonality in CVID. Even though DNA input was equal, the average per sample came to about 81,820 unique sequences for controls compared with 30,000 to 40,000 for CVID samples.

Most of the CVID patients and most of the healthy controls were of Caucasian heritage. Heparinized peripheral whole blood samples of 5 to 8 ml were collected from each donor. Genomic DNA from adults with common variable immune deficiency (CVID) and from healthy adult controls was the source for sequencing TCRbeta CDR3 repertoires. A total of around 22 healthy adult volunteers (roughly twelve female and ten or so male; age range roughly 23 to 75 years, mean age about 34) were included in the control group. To isolate peripheral blood mononuclear cells, diluted blood was subjected to density centrifugation over Hypaque 1077 or Ficoll-Paque. Genomic DNA was obtained from unsorted mononuclear cells using either Qiagen column purification or a centrifugation-based method.

The sample taken for sequencing was peripheral blood mononuclear cells. This receptor chain uses TRBV5-1 and TRBJ2-6, and TRBD1 aligns with 9 junction nucleotides. The TCR was taken from a person between 18 and 75 years old in good health. The CDR3 region reads CASSRGQGSSGANVLTF. The sequenced part of the CDR3 DNA is TGCGCCAGCAGCCGGGGACAGGGTTCATCTGGGGCCAACGTC.